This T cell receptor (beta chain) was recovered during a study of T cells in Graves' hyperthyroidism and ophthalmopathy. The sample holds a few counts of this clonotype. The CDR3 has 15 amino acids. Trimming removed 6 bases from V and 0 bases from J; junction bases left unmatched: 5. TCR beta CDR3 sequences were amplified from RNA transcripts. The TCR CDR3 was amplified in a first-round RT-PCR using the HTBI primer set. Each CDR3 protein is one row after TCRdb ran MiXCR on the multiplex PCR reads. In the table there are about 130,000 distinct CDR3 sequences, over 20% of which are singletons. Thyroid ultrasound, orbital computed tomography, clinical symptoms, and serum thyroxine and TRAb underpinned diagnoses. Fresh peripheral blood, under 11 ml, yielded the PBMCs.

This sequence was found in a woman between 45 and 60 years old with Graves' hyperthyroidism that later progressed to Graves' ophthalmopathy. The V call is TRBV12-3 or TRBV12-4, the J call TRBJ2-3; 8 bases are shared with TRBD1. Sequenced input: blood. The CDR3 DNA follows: TGTGCCAGCAGCTATCGGACAGGGAGCACAGATACGCAGTATTTT. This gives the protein CASSYRTGSTDTQYF.